This T cell receptor (beta chain) was documented in a study of T-cell reconstitution after alpha-beta-depleted transplantation in children. This clonotype was seen a few times. Germline assignment: CDR1 SGHRS and CDR2 YFSETQ. V lost 1 base and J lost 3, with 13 bases in between. There are 15 residues in the CDR3. Unique molecular identifiers were incorporated during preparation of the TCRbeta library. TCRdb processed the PCR reads anew with MiXCR; each CDR3 protein has one entry. The sample carries about 610,000 distinct CDR3 sequences, roughly a tenth recorded once. The sample in question was PBMCs from the stem cell graft donor, obtained from the stem cell graft. The receptor was derived from a human donor who donated a stem cell graft to a child with acute myeloid leukemia. The chain uses TRBV5-1 and TRBJ2-5, with D possibly matching TRBD2 (6 bases). CDR3 amino acids: CASSLFSGSKETQYF. As DNA, the CDR3 is TGCGCCAGCAGCTTGTTCAGCGGGTCTAAAGAGACCCAGTACTTC.